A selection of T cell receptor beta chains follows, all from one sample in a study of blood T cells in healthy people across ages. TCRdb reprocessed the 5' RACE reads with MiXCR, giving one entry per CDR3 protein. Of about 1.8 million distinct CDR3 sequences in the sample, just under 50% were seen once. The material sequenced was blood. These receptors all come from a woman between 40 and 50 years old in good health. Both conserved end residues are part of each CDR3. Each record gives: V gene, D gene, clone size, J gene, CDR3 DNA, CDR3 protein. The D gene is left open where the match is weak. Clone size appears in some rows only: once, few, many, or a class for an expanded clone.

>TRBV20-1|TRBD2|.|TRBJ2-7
TGCAGTGCTAGACCTATTTCCCTAGCGGGGGGGAACGAGCAGTACTTC
CSARPISLAGGNEQYF
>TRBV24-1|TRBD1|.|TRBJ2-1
TGTGCCACCGGAGGGACAGGCTCCTACAATGAGCAGTTCTTC
CATGGTGSYNEQFF
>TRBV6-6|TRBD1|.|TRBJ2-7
TGTGCCAGCAGAGACCTCCGGGACAGAGTCTCCTACGAGCAGTACTTC
CASRDLRDRVSYEQYF
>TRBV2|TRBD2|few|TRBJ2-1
TGTGCCAGCAGACGACTAGCGGGGCCTTACAATGAGCAGTTCTTC
CASRRLAGPYNEQFF
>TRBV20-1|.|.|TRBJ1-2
TGCAGCGGAAGGGGCACCTTAGCTAACTATGGCTACACCTTC
CSGRGTLANYGYTF
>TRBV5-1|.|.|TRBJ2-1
TGCGCCAGCAGCTTGGGGGGACTGAGTAATGAGCAGTTCTTC
CASSLGGLSNEQFF
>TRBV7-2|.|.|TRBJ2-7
TGTGCCAGCAGCTTAGGGGTCCTGCCCACCTACGAGCAGTACTTC
CASSLGVLPTYEQYF
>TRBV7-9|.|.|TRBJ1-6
TGTGCCAGCAGCTTAGAATCCCATTCACCCCTCCACTTT
CASSLESHSPLHF
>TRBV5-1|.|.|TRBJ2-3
TGCGCCAGCGTCCCAACGGGGGGCGGGGAAACGCAGTATTTT
CASVPTGGGETQYF
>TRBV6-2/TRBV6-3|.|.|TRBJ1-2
TGTGCCAGCAGTTACTCCGGGGCCCAGATCTATGGCTACACCTTC
CASSYSGAQIYGYTF
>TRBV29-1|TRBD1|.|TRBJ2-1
TGCAGCGTTCGACGGGACAGTTCCTACAATGAGCAGTTCTTC
CSVRRDSSYNEQFF
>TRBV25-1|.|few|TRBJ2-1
TGTGCCAGCAGGAAAACAGGGTCCGATGAGCAGTTCTTC
CASRKTGSDEQFF
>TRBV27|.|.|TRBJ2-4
TGTGCCAGCAGTTTGGGGATAACGGGCGGGAACATTCAGTACTTC
CASSLGITGGNIQYF
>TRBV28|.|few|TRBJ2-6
TGTGCCAGCAGTTTATCGGGCACCGCGGCCAACGTCCTGACTTTC
CASSLSGTAANVLTF
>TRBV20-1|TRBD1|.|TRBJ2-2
TGCAGTGCTAGGGGGACAGGGGGTTTCGCCGGGGAGCTGTTTTTT
CSARGTGGFAGELFF
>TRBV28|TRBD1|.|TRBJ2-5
TGTGCCAGCAGTCAAGGAACCGGGACAGGGGGCTCTAAAGAGACCCAGTACTTC
CASSQGTGTGGSKETQYF
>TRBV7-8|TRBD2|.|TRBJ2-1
TGTGCCAGCAGCTTAGACCCTAGCGGGGATAGCTCCTACAATGAGCAGTTCTTC
CASSLDPSGDSSYNEQFF
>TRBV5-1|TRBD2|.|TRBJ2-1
TGCGCCAGCAGCCGTACGCGGGGGGGCTGGAATGAGCAGTTCTTC
CASSRTRGGWNEQFF
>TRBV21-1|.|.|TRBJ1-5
TGTGCCAGCAGCCGAATGGGGACGTGCTATAGCAATCAGCCCCAGCATTTT
CASSRMGTCYSNQPQHF
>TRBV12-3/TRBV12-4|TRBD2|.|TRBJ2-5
TGTGCCAGCAGCCCTCTAGCGGGGGAGGTGACCCAGTACTTC
CASSPLAGEVTQYF
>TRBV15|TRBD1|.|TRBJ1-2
TGTGCCACCAGCAGCCGGACAGGGGGCTATGGCTACACCTTC
CATSSRTGGYGYTF
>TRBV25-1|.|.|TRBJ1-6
TGTGCCAGCAGTGCAACGGGACGAAATTCACCCCTCCACTTT
CASSATGRNSPLHF
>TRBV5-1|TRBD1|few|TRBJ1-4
TGCGCCAGCAGGCTGGGACAGGGGGAAAGTGAAAAACTGTTTTTT
CASRLGQGESEKLFF
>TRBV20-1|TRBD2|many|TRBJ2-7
TGCAGTGCTAGCTCTAGCGGTCCCTACGAGCAGTACTTC
CSASSSGPYEQYF
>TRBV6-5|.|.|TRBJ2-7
TGTGCCAGCAGGGCGCGGGACTTTCCCTACGAGCAGTACTTC
CASRARDFPYEQYF
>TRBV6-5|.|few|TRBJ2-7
TGTGCCAGCAGTTACTCGACCGGCTTTTCCTACGAGCAGTACTTC
CASSYSTGFSYEQYF
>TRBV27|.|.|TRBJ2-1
TGTGCCAGCAGGGAGGGTGTAGTACGCGGTGAGCAGTTCTTC
CASREGVVRGEQFF